The source of this T cell receptor beta chain is a study of blood T cells in healthy people across ages. Primed by a sample-barcoded 5' primer and a J-beta primer mix, a second PCR proceeded for about 7 to 11 cycles. TCRdb analysed the 5' RACE reads with MiXCR anew, one entry per CDR3 protein. The sample records some 1,800,000 distinct CDR3 sequences, about 39% being singletons. Points from the study as a whole: CMV status of donors was unknown, possibly confounding expanded clonotype changes.

Deletions cut 6 bases from V and 4 bases from J, with 12 bases between. Germline lookup yields CDR1 MNHEY and CDR2 SVGAGI. The CDR3 contains 13 residues. This clonotype was detected a few times. Its cognate antigen is unknown. The receptor was isolated from a human donor in good health. The chain couples TRBV6-5 to TRBJ1-2; D is unresolved. The specimen sequenced was blood. The CDR3 nucleotides are TGTGCCAGCAGCTCCTCAGTGGCCTATGGCTACACCTTC. Translating gives CASSSSVAYGYTF.